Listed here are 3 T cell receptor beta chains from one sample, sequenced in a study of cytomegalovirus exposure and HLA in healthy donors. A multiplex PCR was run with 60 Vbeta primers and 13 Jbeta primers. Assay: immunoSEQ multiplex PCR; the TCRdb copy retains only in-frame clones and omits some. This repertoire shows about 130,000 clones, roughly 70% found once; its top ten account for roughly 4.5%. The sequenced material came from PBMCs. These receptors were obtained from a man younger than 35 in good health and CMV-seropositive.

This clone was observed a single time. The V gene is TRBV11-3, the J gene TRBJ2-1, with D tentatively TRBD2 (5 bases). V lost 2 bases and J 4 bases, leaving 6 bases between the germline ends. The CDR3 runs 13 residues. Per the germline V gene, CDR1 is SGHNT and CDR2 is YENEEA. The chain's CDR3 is CASSLRGYNEQFF. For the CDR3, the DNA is TGTGCCAGCAGCTTAAGAGGGTACAATGAGCAGTTCTTC.

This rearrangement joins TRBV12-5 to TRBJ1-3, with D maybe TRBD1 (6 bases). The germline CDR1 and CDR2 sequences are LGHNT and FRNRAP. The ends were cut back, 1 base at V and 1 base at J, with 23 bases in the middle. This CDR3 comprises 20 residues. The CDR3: CASGLGSDSSPYTSGNTIYF. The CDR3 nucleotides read TGTGCTAGTGGTTTGGGATCGGACAGTTCCCCCTATACTTCTGGAAACACCATATATTTT. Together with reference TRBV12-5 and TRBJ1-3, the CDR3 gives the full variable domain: DARVTQTPRHKVTEMGQEVTMRCQPILGHNTVFWYRQTMMQGLELLAYFRNRAPLDDSGMPKDRFSAEMPDATLATLKIQPSEPRDSAVYFCASGLGSDSSPYTSGNTIYFGEGSWLTVV.

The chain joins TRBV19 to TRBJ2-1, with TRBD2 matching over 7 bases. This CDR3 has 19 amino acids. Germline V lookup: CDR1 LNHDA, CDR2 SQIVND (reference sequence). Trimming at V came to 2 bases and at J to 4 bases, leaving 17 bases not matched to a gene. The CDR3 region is CASSIRSGPWRERYNEQFF. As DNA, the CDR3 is TGTGCCAGTAGTATAAGGAGTGGACCTTGGCGGGAGAGGTACAATGAGCAGTTCTTC.